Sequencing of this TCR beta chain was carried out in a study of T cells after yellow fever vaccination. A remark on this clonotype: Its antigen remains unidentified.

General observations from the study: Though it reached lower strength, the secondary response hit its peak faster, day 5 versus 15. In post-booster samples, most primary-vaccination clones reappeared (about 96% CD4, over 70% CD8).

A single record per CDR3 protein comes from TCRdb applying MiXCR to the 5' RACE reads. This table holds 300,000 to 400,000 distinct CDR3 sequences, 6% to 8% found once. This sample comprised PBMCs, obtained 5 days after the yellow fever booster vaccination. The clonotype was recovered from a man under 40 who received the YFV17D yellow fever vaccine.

The CDR3 protein is CASSFSDRESYEQYF. CDR3 DNA sequence: TGTGCCAGCAGCTTCTCGGACAGGGAATCCTACGAGCAGTACTTC. V and J are TRBV13 and TRBJ2-7, with 8 bases aligning to TRBD1. The V gene end was trimmed by 3 bases and the J gene end by 1 base; junction bases not matched to a gene: 5. This CDR3 has 15 amino acids. CDR1 is PRHDT and CDR2 is FYEKMQ in the germline V gene (reference sequence).